These 26 T cell receptor beta chains were all obtained from the same sample, sequenced in a study of blood T cell repertoires in COVID-19. Using immunoSEQ multiplex PCR, the repertoire was profiled, and TCRdb retains in-frame clones only, with some absent. The sample includes fewer than 250,000 clones, 80% of them seen just once. Sample: PBMCs or T cells enriched from blood (not recorded which). Source of these receptors: a woman aged 40 to 55 with acute COVID-19.

The rearrangement joins TRBV19 to TRBJ2-3, with TRBD2 matching over 12 bases. CDR1 LNHDA and CDR2 SQIVND come from the germline V gene (reference sequence). V lost 3 bases and J lost 3; bases outside the gene matches: 4. The length of the CDR3 is 16 residues. The CDR3, as DNA: TGTGCCAGTAGTATGACTAGCGGGAGTTGGACAGATACGCAGTATTTT. This codes for CASSMTSGSWTDTQYF.

The chain joins TRBV4-3 to TRBJ2-2, with TRBD2 identical over 13 bases. The ends lost 3 bases at V and 6 bases at J; junction bases unmatched: 7. The CDR3 totals 17 residues. Germline CDR1 reads LGHNA; CDR2 reads YSLEER. Here the CDR3 DNA reads TGCGCCAGCAGCCAGGGGGGACTAGCGGGAAAGGCCGGGGAGCTGTTTTTT. Translating it yields CASSQGGLAGKAGELFF.

The sample holds one count of this clone. The chain combines TRBV18 with TRBJ2-6; 10 positions agree with TRBD1. The CDR3 spans 17 residues. The V gene end was trimmed by 1 base and the J gene end by 4 bases; junction bases not matched to a gene: 4. Per the germline V gene, CDR1 is KGHSH and CDR2 is LQKENI. The CDR3 DNA follows: TGTGCCAGCTCACCACGACAGGGGGCGTTCGGGGCCAACGTCCTGACTTTC. Protein sequence: CASSPRQGAFGANVLTF.

The chain couples TRBV20-1 to TRBJ1-5, with TRBD1 identical over 7 bases. The CDR3 is 14 residues long. The V gene's germline CDR1 is DFQATT and CDR2 SNEGSKA (reference sequence). J lost 6 bases, V lost 3 bases, and 8 bases had no gene match. The chain's CDR3 is CSASKGATGQPQHF. In DNA form, the CDR3 reads TGCAGTGCTAGTAAGGGGGCTACGGGTCAGCCCCAGCATTTT.

In its sample, this clone was seen once. The rearrangement uses TRBV6-5 and TRBJ1-2; TRBD1 matches at 8 bases. The CDR3 covers 12 residues. Trimming removed 5 bases from V and 8 bases from J; junction bases left unmatched: 4. Germline V lookup: CDR1 MNHEY, CDR2 SVGAGI. The CDR3 coding sequence is TGTGCCAGCAGTCTGACAGGGGAAGGCTACACCTTC. As protein: CASSLTGEGYTF.

V gene TRBV6-5 combines with J gene TRBJ2-4, with a weak D call TRBD1 (6 bases). The CDR3 has 15 amino acids. Germline loops: CDR1 MNHEY, CDR2 SVGAGI. V dropped 7 bases and J dropped 1 base, with 14 bases sitting between them. CDR3 region: CASKTQGMAKNIQYF. The CDR3 DNA is TGTGCCAGCAAGACACAGGGAATGGCCAAAAACATTCAGTACTTC.

This clone was seen a handful of times. The chain couples TRBV6-5 to TRBJ1-1; maybe TRBD1 (6 bases). The CDR3 is made up of 12 amino acids. The germline V gene encodes CDR1 MNHEY and CDR2 SVGAGI. The V gene lost 8 bases and the J gene lost 0 bases, with 7 bases spanning the gap. The CDR3 sequence is CASGGLNTEAFF. DNA of the CDR3: TGTGCCAGCGGGGGCCTGAACACTGAAGCTTTCTTT.

The V gene is TRBV9, the J gene TRBJ2-1, with TRBD2 matching over 10 bases. The length of the CDR3 is 14 residues. Trimming at V came to 7 bases and at J to 5 bases, leaving 6 bases not matched to a gene. The V gene's germline CDR1 is SGDLS and CDR2 YYNGEE. The chain's CDR3 is CASQSGTSDNEQFF. The CDR3 DNA sequence: TGTGCCAGCCAGTCCGGGACTAGCGACAATGAGCAGTTCTTC. The full variable domain, with the rest looked up from reference TRBV9 and TRBJ2-1, is DSGVTQTPKHLITATGQRVTLRCSPRSGDLSVYWYQQSLDQGLQFLIQYYNGEERAKGNILERFSAQQFPDLHSELNLSSLELGDSALYFCASQSGTSDNEQFFGPGTRLTVL.

This rearrangement joins TRBV19 to TRBJ1-6; TRBD1 aligns across 9 bases. The CDR3 has 14 residues. The V gene end was trimmed by 5 bases and the J gene end by 10 bases; junction bases not matched to a gene: 6. Germline V gene lookup returns CDR1 LNHDA and CDR2 SQIVND (reference sequence). For the CDR3, the DNA is TGTGCCAGTAGTCGGGACAGGGACGACTCACCCCTCCACTTT. Its protein is CASSRDRDDSPLHF.

V gene TRBV18 combines with J gene TRBJ1-1; D possibly corresponds to TRBD1 (5 bases). The CDR3 runs 14 residues. V lost 4 bases and J lost 8, with 17 bases in between. CDR1 is KGHSH and CDR2 is LQKENI in the germline V gene. The CDR3 sequence is CASSQFARGGEAFF. CDR3 sequence (DNA): TGTGCCAGCTCACAATTCGCCCGGGGGGGAGAAGCTTTCTTT.

The chain has TRBV3-1 (or the pseudogene TRBV3-2) and TRBJ2-7, with 9 bases lining up with TRBD2. With 1 base clipped from V and 3 bases from J, the junction kept 4 bases outside the gene matches. This CDR3 is 15 amino acids long. Germline CDR1 LGHDT, CDR2 YNNKEL (reference sequence). In DNA form, the CDR3 reads TGTGCCAGCAGCCAAGGACTAGCGGAAAACTACGAGCAGTACTTC. This encodes CASSQGLAENYEQYF.

Of note for this clone: At one end the junction does not follow the germline gene, possibly because of a read error. The chain couples TRBV19 to TRBJ1-4; TRBD1 aligns across 7 bases. CDR1 LNHDA and CDR2 SQIVND come from the germline V gene (reference sequence). The CDR3 length is 15 residues. As DNA, the CDR3 is TGTGCCAGTAGTCTAGAGGGGACAGCTCGTGAAAAACTGTTTTTT. Its protein is CASSLEGTAREKLFF.

The J gene is TRBJ1-2, the V gene TRBV28; 8 nucleotides align to TRBD1. Unmatched junction bases numbered 5, after V lost 6 bases and J lost 8 bases. The germline gives CDR1 MDHEN, CDR2 SYDVKM. The CDR3 covers 12 residues. The CDR3 region is CASRSGGKGYTF. The CDR3 DNA reads as TGTGCCAGCAGATCAGGGGGCAAAGGCTACACCTTC.

The J gene is TRBJ2-5, the V gene TRBV5-1; 9 positions agree with TRBD1. CDR3 length: 17 residues. The germline V gene encodes CDR1 SGHRS and CDR2 YFSETQ. The J segment lost 4 bases and the V segment lost 1 base, leaving 11 bases of the junction unmatched. CDR3 nucleotide sequence: TGCGCCAGCAGCTTGATCCCGGGACAGGGATCGGGAGAGACCCAGTACTTC. Encoded protein: CASSLIPGQGSGETQYF.

The chain is built from TRBV6-5 and TRBJ2-3, with D possibly matching TRBD1 (5 bases). The CDR3 has 15 residues. Germline CDR1 and CDR2: MNHEY and SVGAGI. V lost 2 bases, J lost 4 bases, and 13 bases lay in between. The CDR3 nucleotides read TGTGCCAGCAGTTACCGATGGCAGGGTGCAGATACGCAGTATTTT. It is translated as CASSYRWQGADTQYF.

J is TRBJ1-1 and V is TRBV28; D perhaps matches TRBD1 (5 bases). The length of the CDR3 is 14 residues. Trimming stripped 3 bases from V and 0 bases from J, with 8 bases between. Germline CDR1 is MDHEN and CDR2 is SYDVKM. CDR3 sequence: CASSFRGLNTEAFF. The DNA for the CDR3 is TGTGCCAGCAGTTTTCGGGGGTTGAACACTGAAGCTTTCTTT.

The rearrangement uses TRBV11-1 and TRBJ1-2, with TRBD1 identical over 7 bases. The ends lost 1 base at V and 4 bases at J; junction bases unmatched: 6. CDR1 is SGHAT and CDR2 is FQDESV in the germline V gene (reference sequence). The CDR3 covers 15 residues. The CDR3 DNA reads TGTGCCAGCAGCTTAGGACAGGGAGAGAGCTATGGCTACACCTTC. Its protein is CASSLGQGESYGYTF. The entire variable domain, with the rest obtained from reference TRBV11-1 and TRBJ1-2, is as follows: EAEVAQSPRYKITEKSQAVAFWCDPISGHATLYWYRQILGQGPELLVQFQDESVVDDSQLPKDRFSAERLKGVDSTLKIQPAELGDSAMYLCASSLGQGESYGYTFGSGTRLTVV.

J is TRBJ2-7 and V is TRBV6-5, with 7 positions matching TRBD1. CDR3 size: 14 residues. Germline-derived CDR1 and CDR2 are MNHEY and SVGAGI. V was clipped by 2 bases and J by 4 bases; unmatched bases: 5. CDR3 amino acids: CASSYPGQPYEQYF. DNA for the CDR3: TGTGCCAGCAGTTACCCGGGACAGCCTTACGAGCAGTACTTC.

The V and J genes are TRBV28 and TRBJ2-2, with D tentatively TRBD2 (7 bases). V lost 6 bases to trimming and J lost 4 bases, with 18 bases between them. Germline V gene lookup returns CDR1 MDHEN and CDR2 SYDVKM. The CDR3 spans 16 residues. The CDR3 is CASRGGGPILTGELFF. The DNA for the CDR3 is TGTGCCAGCAGAGGGGGGGGCCCAATCCTCACCGGGGAGCTGTTTTTT. Based on the CDR3 plus reference TRBV28 and TRBJ2-2, the full variable domain is DVKVTQSSRYLVKRTGEKVFLECVQDMDHENMFWYRQDPGLGLRLIYFSYDVKMKEKGDIPEGYSVSREKKERFSLILESASTNQTSMYLCASRGGGPILTGELFFGEGSRLTVL.

V is TRBV6-6 and J is TRBJ1-5, with 7 positions matching TRBD1. Germline lookup yields CDR1 MNHNY and CDR2 SVGAGI (reference sequence). This CDR3 is 16 amino acids long. The V gene end was trimmed by 2 bases and the J gene end by 2 bases; junction bases not matched to a gene: 6. This CDR3 is CASSYRIDRGNQPQHF. The CDR3 DNA follows: TGTGCCAGCAGTTACCGAATTGACAGGGGCAATCAGCCCCAGCATTTT.

The rearrangement uses TRBV19 and TRBJ1-6; 10 nucleotides align to TRBD1. The CDR3 consists of 15 residues. Germline CDR1 and CDR2: LNHDA and SQIVND (reference sequence). J gave up 7 bases and V 5 bases, and 5 bases lay outside the gene matches. The CDR3 here is CASSGSGQGNSPLHF. In DNA, the CDR3 is TGTGCCAGTAGTGGATCGGGACAGGGGAATTCACCCCTCCACTTT.

This clone was picked up a small number of times. The chain is built from TRBV11-1 and TRBJ2-7; 9 bases are shared with TRBD1. The germline CDR1 and CDR2 sequences are SGHAT and FQDESV (reference sequence). The V and J ends lost 4 bases and 0 bases, in that order; junction bases with no gene match: 4. The CDR3 extends over 15 amino acids. The CDR3 reads CASSSADRGSYEQYF. DNA for the CDR3: TGTGCCAGCAGCTCAGCGGACAGGGGCTCCTACGAGCAGTACTTC.

CDR3 in DNA: TGCGCCAGCAGCTCGATGTCGGGAGGGATTGACAGAGAGCTAGCCAAAAACATTCAGTACTTC. Translation gives CASSSMSGGIDRELAKNIQYF. The chain recombines TRBV5-1 with TRBJ2-4, with 8 nucleotides matching TRBD2. V was pared by 3 bases and J by 0 bases, with 20 bases of the junction left unmatched. The CDR3 loop spans 21 amino acids. CDR1 is SGHRS, CDR2 YFSETQ, per germline.

This chain uses TRBV7-8 with TRBJ2-7; D uncertain. V lost 5 bases and J lost 2, with 7 bases in between. This CDR3 region has 12 residues. From germline, CDR1 is SGHVS and CDR2 FQNEAQ. In DNA, the CDR3 is TGTGCCAGCAGCCCCGAGACCTACGAGCAGTACTTC. Translating it yields CASSPETYEQYF.

In DNA form, the CDR3 reads TGTGCCAGCAGGAGCGGGGGCTGGGGGGAGCTGTTTTTT. This translates into CASRSGGWGELFF. This chain uses TRBV2 with TRBJ2-2; 8 bases agree with TRBD2. Germline V gives CDR1 SNHLY, CDR2 FYNNEI. This CDR3 spans 13 amino acids. Trimming cost V 6 bases and J 8 bases; bases outside gene matches: 5.

The rearrangement joins TRBV14 to TRBJ1-2; D gene uncertain. Trimming took off 1 base at V and 4 bases at J, with 13 bases between the two ends. The CDR3 spans 15 residues. Germline loops: CDR1 SGHDN, CDR2 FVKESK. CDR3 sequence (DNA): TGTGCCAGCAGCCAAGTTGACAAAGTGAGCTATGGCTACACCTTC. This gives the protein CASSQVDKVSYGYTF.